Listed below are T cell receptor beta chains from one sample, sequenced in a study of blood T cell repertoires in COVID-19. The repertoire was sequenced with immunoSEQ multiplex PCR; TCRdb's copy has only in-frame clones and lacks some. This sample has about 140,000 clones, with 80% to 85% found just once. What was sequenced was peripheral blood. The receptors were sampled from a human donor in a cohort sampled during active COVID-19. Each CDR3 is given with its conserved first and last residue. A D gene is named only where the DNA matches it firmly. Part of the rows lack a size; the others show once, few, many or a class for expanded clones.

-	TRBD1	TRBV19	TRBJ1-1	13	CASSNQGAWDAFF	TGTGCCAGTAGTAACCAGGGGGCGTGGGATGCTTTCTTT
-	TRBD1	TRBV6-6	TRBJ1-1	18	CASSRKTGQGYKRTEAFF	TGTGCCAGCAGCCGAAAAACGGGACAGGGTTACAAGAGGACTGAAGCTTTCTTT
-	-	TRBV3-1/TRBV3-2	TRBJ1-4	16	CASSQDSGIRDEKLFF	TGTGCCAGCAGCCAAGATTCCGGGATTCGAGATGAAAAACTGTTTTTT
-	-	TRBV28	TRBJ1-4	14	CASSRDRNNEKLFF	TGTGCCAGCAGTCGCGACAGGAATAATGAAAAACTGTTTTTT
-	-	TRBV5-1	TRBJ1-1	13	CASSSELSTEAFF	TGCGCCAGCAGCTCGGAGCTATCCACTGAAGCTTTCTTT
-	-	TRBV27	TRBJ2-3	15	CASSEWASSTDTQYF	TGTGCCAGCAGTGAATGGGCTTCTAGCACAGATACGCAGTATTTT
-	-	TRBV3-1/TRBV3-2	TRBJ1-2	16	CASSQGGGRLNYGYTF	TGTGCCAGCAGCCAAGGTGGCGGCAGACTCAACTATGGCTACACCTTC
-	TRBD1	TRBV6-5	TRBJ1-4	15	CASRFFPGQHEKLFF	TGTGCCAGCAGATTTTTTCCGGGACAGCACGAAAAACTGTTTTTT
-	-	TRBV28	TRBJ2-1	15	CASSLLRGPYNEQFF	TGTGCCAGCAGTTTGTTGCGGGGGCCCTACAATGAGCAGTTCTTC
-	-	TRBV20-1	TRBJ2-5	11	CSGSGEETQYF	TGCAGTGGTAGCGGAGAAGAGACCCAGTACTTC
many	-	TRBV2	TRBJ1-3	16	CASSEDGGWRRNTIYF	TGTGCCAGCAGTGAGGACGGAGGTTGGCGGAGAAACACCATATATTTT
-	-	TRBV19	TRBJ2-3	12	CASTQPGQGRHF	TGTGCCAGTACTCAACCGGGACAAGGGCGTCATTTT
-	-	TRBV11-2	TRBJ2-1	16	CASSPQVAGSYNEQFF	TGTGCCAGCAGCCCCCAGGTTGCGGGGTCTTACAATGAGCAGTTCTTC
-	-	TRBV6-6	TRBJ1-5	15	CASSPDRHSNQPQHF	TGTGCCAGCAGCCCGGACAGACATAGCAATCAGCCCCAGCATTTT
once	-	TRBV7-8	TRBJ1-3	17	CASSLGSRAGVGNTIYF	TGTGCCAGCAGCTTAGGCTCTCGGGCAGGGGTTGGAAACACCATATATTTT
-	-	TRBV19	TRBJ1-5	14	CATQTDHSNQPQHF	TGTGCCACCCAGACAGATCATAGCAATCAGCCCCAGCATTTT
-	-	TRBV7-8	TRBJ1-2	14	CASSLNSRNYGYTF	TGTGCCAGCAGCTTAAATTCACGGAACTATGGCTACACCTTC
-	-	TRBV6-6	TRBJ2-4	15	CASTSAGLGKNIQYF	TGTGCCAGCACCTCCGCGGGGCTAGGCAAAAACATTCAGTACTTC
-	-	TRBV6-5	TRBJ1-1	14	CASSSGGGSTEAFF	TGTGCCAGCAGTAGTGGTGGCGGTTCTACTGAAGCTTTCTTT
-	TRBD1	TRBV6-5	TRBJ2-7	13	CASLGTGGAEQYF	TGTGCCAGCCTTGGGACAGGGGGCGCCGAGCAGTACTTC
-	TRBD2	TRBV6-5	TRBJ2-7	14	CASSFSGGGYEQYF	TGTGCCAGCAGCTTTAGCGGGGGGGGCTACGAGCAGTACTTC
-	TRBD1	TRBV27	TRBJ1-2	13	CASRQTGVYGYTF	TGTGCCAGCAGACAGACAGGGGTTTATGGCTACACCTTC
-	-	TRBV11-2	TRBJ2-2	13	CASSLRNTGELFF	TGTGCCAGCAGCTTACGGAACACCGGGGAGCTGTTTTTT
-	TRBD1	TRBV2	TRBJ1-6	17	CASSIRMNRGRNSPLHF	TGTGCCAGCAGTATACGAATGAACAGGGGGAGGAATTCACCCCTCCACTTT
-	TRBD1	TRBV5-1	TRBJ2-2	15	CASSLGGQGGGELFF	TGCGCCAGCAGCTTGGGGGGACAGGGCGGCGGGGAGCTGTTTTTT
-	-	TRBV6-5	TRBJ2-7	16	CASSYSLGRATYEQYF	TGTGCCAGCAGTTACTCGCTTGGCAGGGCTACCTACGAGCAGTACTTC
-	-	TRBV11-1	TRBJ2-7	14	CASSATDRRYEQYF	TGTGCCAGCAGCGCGACGGACAGACGGTACGAGCAGTACTTC
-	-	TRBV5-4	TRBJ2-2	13	CASSLINTGELFF	TGTGCCAGCAGCTTAATCAATACCGGGGAGCTGTTTTTT
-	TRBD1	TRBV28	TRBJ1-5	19	CASSLRHPGQLYPTQPQHF	TGTGCCAGCAGTTTACGACATCCGGGACAGCTGTACCCGACTCAGCCCCAGCATTTT
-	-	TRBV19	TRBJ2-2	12	CASNTVAGELFF	TGTGCCAGTAACACAGTTGCCGGGGAGCTGTTTTTT
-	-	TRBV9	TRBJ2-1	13	CASSVELLNEQFF	TGTGCCAGCAGCGTAGAACTTCTGAATGAGCAGTTCTTC
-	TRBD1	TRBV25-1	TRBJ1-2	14	CASSDLNRGYGYTF	TGTGCCAGCAGTGATTTAAACAGGGGTTATGGCTACACCTTC
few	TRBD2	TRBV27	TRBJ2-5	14	CASSPGLASETQYF	TGTGCCAGCAGTCCCGGACTAGCATCAGAGACCCAGTACTTC
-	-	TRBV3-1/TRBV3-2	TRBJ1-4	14	CASSRTVLNEKLFF	TGTGCCAGCAGCCGTACAGTCCTTAATGAAAAACTGTTTTTT
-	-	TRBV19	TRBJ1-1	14	CASSIQGLKTEAFF	TGTGCCAGTAGTATACAGGGCCTAAAAACTGAAGCTTTCTTT
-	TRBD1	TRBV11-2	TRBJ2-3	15	CASSAWGQGPDTQYF	TGTGCCAGCAGCGCGTGGGGACAGGGACCAGATACGCAGTATTTT
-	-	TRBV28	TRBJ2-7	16	CASSITGGGRSYEQYF	TGTGCCAGCAGTATAACAGGGGGCGGGAGGTCCTACGAGCAGTACTTC
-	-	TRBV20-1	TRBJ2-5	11	CSARFKETQYF	TGCAGTGCTAGATTTAAAGAGACCCAGTACTTC
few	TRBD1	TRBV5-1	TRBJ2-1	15	CASSSGTGSYNEQFF	TGCGCCAGCAGCTCCGGGACAGGGTCCTACAATGAGCAGTTCTTC
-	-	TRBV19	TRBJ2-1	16	CASSIKQSSSYNEQFF	TGTGCCAGTAGTATCAAACAGTCAAGCTCCTACAATGAGCAGTTCTTC
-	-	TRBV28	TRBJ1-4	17	CASSLKSVTATNEKLFF	TGTGCCAGCAGTTTAAAAAGCGTGACTGCAACTAATGAAAAACTGTTTTTT
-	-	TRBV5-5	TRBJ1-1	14	CASRLTGVGTEAFF	TGTGCCAGCAGGTTGACGGGAGTGGGAACTGAAGCTTTCTTT
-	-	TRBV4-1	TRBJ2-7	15	CASSQDNSEAYEQYF	TGCGCCAGCAGCCAAGATAATAGCGAGGCCTACGAGCAGTACTTC
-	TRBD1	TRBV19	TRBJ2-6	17	CASSPGTGPSGANVLTF	TGTGCCAGTAGTCCCGGGACAGGCCCCTCTGGGGCCAACGTCCTGACTTTC
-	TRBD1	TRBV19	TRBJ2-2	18	CASSMRGQGAPGTGELFF	TGTGCCAGTAGTATGAGGGGACAGGGCGCCCCAGGCACCGGGGAGCTGTTTTTT
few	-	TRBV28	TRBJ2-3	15	CASSLAGRSTDTQYF	TGTGCCAGCAGTTTAGCAGGCCGAAGCACAGATACGCAGTATTTT
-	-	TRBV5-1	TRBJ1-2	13	CASSLAETYGYTF	TGCGCCAGCAGCTTGGCAGAAACCTATGGCTACACCTTC
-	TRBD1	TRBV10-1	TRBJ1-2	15	CASSASGQGVWGYTF	TGCGCCAGCAGTGCCTCGGGACAGGGGGTATGGGGCTACACCTTC
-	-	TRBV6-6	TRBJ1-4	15	CASSNQGRANEKLFF	TGTGCCAGCAGTAATCAGGGGCGCGCTAATGAAAAACTGTTTTTT